A selection of T cell receptor beta chains follows, all from one sample in a study of CD8 T cells in ankylosing spondylitis. TCRdb reprocessed the 5' RACE reads via MiXCR and lists one record per CDR3 protein. Seen here are some 250,000 distinct CDR3 sequences, roughly a quarter observed once, and the top ten hold 0.61%. Sequenced sample: blood, either unsorted or a sorted T cell fraction (not recorded which). The receptors were gathered from a male donor with ankylosing spondylitis or in good health (not recorded which). Both conserved end residues are part of each CDR3. D genes are given only for firm matches. Clone size is stated in some rows and not others, as once, few, many or a class when expanded.

clone_size d_call j_call v_call cdr3_nt cdr3_aa
. TRBD2 TRBJ2-5 TRBV6-1 TGTGCCAGCATCAGAGGCCGGGGGGACCAGCTAAGAGAGACCCAGTACTTC CASIRGRGDQLRETQYF
few TRBD1 TRBJ2-7 TRBV20-1 TGCAGTGCGGGGACAGGGGTATCCTACGAGCAGTACTTC CSAGTGVSYEQYF
many TRBD2 TRBJ2-3 TRBV12-3/TRBV12-4 TGTGCCAGCAGTCTCCCGGGACTAGCCGCCCCTACGCAGTATTTT CASSLPGLAAPTQYF
once TRBD1 TRBJ2-2 TRBV11-3 TGTGCCAGCAGCTCCAGACAGGGTGGGACCGGGGAGCTGTTTTTT CASSSRQGGTGELFF
many . TRBJ1-1 TRBV29-1 TGCAGCGTAGAGGGGCGTCTTGCGAACACTGAAGCTTTCTTT CSVEGRLANTEAFF
many TRBD1 TRBJ1-1 TRBV20-1 TGCAGCGCTAACAGGGGCTCGAACACTGAAGCTTTCTTT CSANRGSNTEAFF
many TRBD2 TRBJ2-1 TRBV2 TGTGCCAGCAGTGAAGTCCGCGGGGGTGGAAATGAGCAGTTCTTC CASSEVRGGGNEQFF
few . TRBJ2-7 TRBV6-1 TGTCTGGGGGAATACAGCATTACGACCTACGAGCAGTACTTC CLGEYSITTYEQYF
many . TRBJ1-2 TRBV29-1 TGCAGCGTTCCCGGGAGGGCCCACTATGGCTACACCTTC CSVPGRAHYGYTF
few . TRBJ2-7 TRBV29-1 TGCAGCGTTGAAGATCAGTGGGGGAGCGGCTACGAGCAGTACTTC CSVEDQWGSGYEQYF
few . TRBJ2-5 TRBV20-1 TGCAGTGCTCCCTCGGGGATCGGTGAGACCCAGTACTTC CSAPSGIGETQYF
many TRBD1 TRBJ1-1 TRBV10-3 TGTGCCTCCCTACCCGATTTCGGGACAGGGGATGAAGCTTTCTTT CASLPDFGTGDEAFF
many TRBD2 TRBJ2-1 TRBV29-1 TGCAGCGTCAGATCTAGCGGCGAGCAGTTCTTC CSVRSSGEQFF
. . TRBJ2-5 TRBV29-1 TGCAGCGTTGTAGTCCAGATTCAAGAGACCCAGTACTTC CSVVVQIQETQYF
. TRBD2 TRBJ2-3 TRBV7-9 TGTGCCAGCAGCCCCAAAGCGGGGGTCACAGATACGCAGTATTTT CASSPKAGVTDTQYF
. . TRBJ1-4 TRBV20-1 TGCAGTGCTATGTGGCCTGGGGATGAAAAACTGTTTTTT CSAMWPGDEKLFF
many . TRBJ2-5 TRBV12-3/TRBV12-4 TGTGCCAGCAGTCCCTCCGGGCTGTGGGAGACCCAGTACTTC CASSPSGLWETQYF
many . TRBJ2-7 TRBV12-3/TRBV12-4 TGTGCCAGCAGTTCCGCAGGGGGGTCCTACGAGCAGTACTTC CASSSAGGSYEQYF
few . TRBJ2-2 TRBV7-6 TGTGCCAGCAGCTTAGAGGTCCCGAGGCACACCGGGGAGCTGTTTTTT CASSLEVPRHTGELFF
few TRBD2 TRBJ2-1 TRBV29-1 TGCAGCGGGAGCGGGGGGCCAGACAATGAGCAGTTCTTC CSGSGGPDNEQFF
. TRBD2 TRBJ2-5 TRBV10-3 TGTGCCATCACCCCGACCCTAGCGGGGGGTGAGACCCAGTACTTC CAITPTLAGGETQYF
. TRBD2 TRBJ2-5 TRBV9 TGTGCCAGCAGCGTAGGTGTAGGTCTAGCGGGACAAGAGACCCAGTACTTC CASSVGVGLAGQETQYF
. . TRBJ2-7 TRBV27 TGTGCCAGCAGCCTACCGGGACGCCCGTACGAGCAGTACTTC CASSLPGRPYEQYF
. TRBD1 TRBJ2-3 TRBV24-1 TGTGCCACCAGTGATTCTAACTGGGACAGGGTTAACACAGATACGCAGTATTTT CATSDSNWDRVNTDTQYF
many TRBD1 TRBJ1-2 TRBV29-1 TGCAGCGTTGGATCCGGGACAGGGGTCTACACCTTC CSVGSGTGVYTF
. . TRBJ2-6 TRBV18 TGTGCCAGCTCATCGACGTTCTCTGGGGCCAACGTCCTGACTTTC CASSSTFSGANVLTF
many . TRBJ2-1 TRBV9 TGTGCCAGCAGCGTGGGCGGGATAGCGCAATCCAATGAGCAGTTCTTC CASSVGGIAQSNEQFF
many . TRBJ1-4 TRBV12-3/TRBV12-4 TGTGCCAGCAGTTTAGGAGCAACTAATGAAAAACTGTTTTTT CASSLGATNEKLFF
few . TRBJ1-6 TRBV12-3/TRBV12-4 TGTGCCACCAGGGTTTCTAATTTGAATTCACCCCTCCACTTT CATRVSNLNSPLHF